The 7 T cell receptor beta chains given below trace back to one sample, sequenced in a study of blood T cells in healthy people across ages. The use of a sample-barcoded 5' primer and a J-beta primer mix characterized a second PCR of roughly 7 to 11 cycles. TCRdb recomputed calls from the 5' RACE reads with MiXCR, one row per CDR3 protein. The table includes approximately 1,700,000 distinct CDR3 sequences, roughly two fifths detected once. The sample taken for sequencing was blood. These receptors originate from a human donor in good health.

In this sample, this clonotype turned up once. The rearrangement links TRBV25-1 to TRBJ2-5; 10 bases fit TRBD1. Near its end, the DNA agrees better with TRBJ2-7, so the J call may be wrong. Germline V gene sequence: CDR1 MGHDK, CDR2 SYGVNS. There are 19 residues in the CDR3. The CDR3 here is CASSEYFGDRGPPEYEQYF. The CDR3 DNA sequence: TGTGCCAGCAGTGAATATTTTGGGGACAGGGGCCCGCCTGAATACGAGCAGTACTTC.

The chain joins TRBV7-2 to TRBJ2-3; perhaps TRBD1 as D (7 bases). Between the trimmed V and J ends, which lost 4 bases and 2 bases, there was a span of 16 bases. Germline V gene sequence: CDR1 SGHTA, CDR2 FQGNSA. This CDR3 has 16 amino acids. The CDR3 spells CASSWGDSLSTDTQYF. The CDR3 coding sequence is TGTGCCAGCAGCTGGGGGGACAGCCTCTCCACAGATACGCAGTATTTT.

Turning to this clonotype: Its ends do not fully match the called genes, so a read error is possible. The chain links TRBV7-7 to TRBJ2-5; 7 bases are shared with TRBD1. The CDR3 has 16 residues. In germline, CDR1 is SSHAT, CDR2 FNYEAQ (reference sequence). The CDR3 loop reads CASSLAFVGGGETQYF. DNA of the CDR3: TGTGCTAGCAGCTTAGCGTTTGTAGGGGGCGGAGAGACCCAGTACTTC.

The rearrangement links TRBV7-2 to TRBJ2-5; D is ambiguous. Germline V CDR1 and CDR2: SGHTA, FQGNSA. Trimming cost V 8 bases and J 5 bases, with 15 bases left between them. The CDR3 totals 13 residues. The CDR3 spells CASLWRPGETQYF. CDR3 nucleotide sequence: TGTGCCAGCTTGTGGCGCCCCGGGGAGACCCAGTACTTC.

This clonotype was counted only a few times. The CDR3 DNA reads as TGTGCCAGCAGTCGGGACGGGGAGAGCACAGATACGCAGTATTTT. Amino acid sequence: CASSRDGESTDTQYF. The chain links TRBV6-5 to TRBJ2-3; D may be TRBD1 or TRBD2 (5 bases each). The CDR3 consists of 15 residues. V lost 5 bases and J 0 bases, leaving 12 bases between the germline ends. CDR1 and CDR2 from the germline V gene are MNHEY and SVGAGI.

This CDR3 is CASSLRDRGYQETQYF. The CDR3 DNA reads as TGTGCCAGCAGTCTGAGGGACAGGGGATACCAAGAGACCCAGTACTTC. The chain employs TRBV28 and TRBJ2-5; 10 bases agree with TRBD1. This CDR3 is built from 16 residues. J gave up 0 bases and V 5 bases, and 6 bases lay outside the gene matches. CDR1 MDHEN and CDR2 SYDVKM come from the germline V gene. Based on the CDR3 plus reference TRBV28 and TRBJ2-5, the full variable domain is DVKVTQSSRYLVKRTGEKVFLECVQDMDHENMFWYRQDPGLGLRLIYFSYDVKMKEKGDIPEGYSVSREKKERFSLILESASTNQTSMYLCASSLRDRGYQETQYFGPGTRLLVL.

DNA for the CDR3: TGCGCCAGCAGCCAAGACTCCAATAGGGCCTATGGCTACACCTTC. As protein: CASSQDSNRAYGYTF. The rearrangement uses TRBV4-1 and TRBJ1-2; D gene uncertain. From germline, CDR1 is MGHRA and CDR2 YSYEKL. This CDR3 has 15 residues. The V gene lost 0 bases and the J gene lost 4 bases, with 12 bases spanning the gap.